The 9 T cell receptor beta chains below all came from one sample that was sequenced in a study of molecular identifiers for immune sequencing clone quantification. TCRdb recomputed calls from the PCR reads with MiXCR, one row per CDR3 protein. The sample includes some 41,000 distinct CDR3 sequences, less than 20% seen only once; the top ten take more than 6%. Sequenced: naive CD8+ T cells from blood, with Jurkat cell RNA spiked in. The subset is: FACS-sorted CD8+CD4-CCR7+CD45RA+ naive T cells. The receptor source for this set is a human donor in good health. Some libraries in this study had Jurkat cell RNA spiked in.

This clonotype showed up many times. Here the CDR3 DNA reads TGTGCCAGCAGTTTGAGAAGGGTGGAGGGGCAGTTCTTC. This translates into CASSLRRVEGQFF. V gene TRBV27 combines with J gene TRBJ2-1; tentatively, D is TRBD2 (6 bases). The CDR3 is 13 amino acids. The germline CDR1 and CDR2 sequences are MNHEY and SMNVEV (reference sequence). V lost 3 bases and J 12 bases, leaving 15 bases between the germline ends.

On this clonotype itself: This clone may be a read error of a much larger clone one base away. This rearrangement joins TRBV11-2 to TRBJ2-7; tentative D call: TRBD2 (6 bases). Germline CDR1 and CDR2: SGHAT and FQNNGV. This CDR3 comprises 13 residues. As DNA, the CDR3 is TGTGCCAGCAGCTGGGACTCCTTCGGGGAGCAGCACTTC. This gives the protein CASSWDSFGEQHF.

This clonotype was counted ten times or more. V is TRBV25-1 and J is TRBJ2-2; 7 bases line up with TRBD2. Trimming cost V 3 bases and J 6 bases; bases outside gene matches: 10. This CDR3 is built from 16 residues. The germline gives CDR1 MGHDK, CDR2 SYGVNS. CDR3 nucleotides: TGTGCCAGCAGTGACTCCCCGGCGGGAGCCGCCGGGGAGCTGTTTTTT. Protein: CASSDSPAGAAGELFF. Using reference TRBV25-1 and TRBJ2-2 for the parts outside the CDR3, the full variable domain is EADIYQTPRYLVIGTGKKITLECSQTMGHDKMYWYQQDPGMELHLIHYSYGVNSTEKGDLSSESTVSRIRTEHFPLTLESARPSHTSQYLCASSDSPAGAAGELFFGEGSRLTVL.

In this sample, this clonotype turned up many times. The V and J genes are TRBV28 and TRBJ2-1; 8 bases fit TRBD2. CDR1 and CDR2 (germline): MDHEN, SYDVKM. This CDR3 has 16 amino acids. V dropped 2 bases and J dropped 4; count of bases not matched to a gene: 7. The CDR3 DNA sequence: TGTGCCAGCAGTTTAAGCCTTAGCGGGGTTTACAATGAGCAGTTCTTC. This encodes CASSLSLSGVYNEQFF.

This clonotype showed up just once. Just one base apart from a much larger clone, this may be a read error. This rearrangement joins TRBV7-9 to TRBJ1-4; D not certain. The CDR3 is 15 residues long. Germline V CDR1 and CDR2: SEHNR, FQNEAQ (reference sequence). The germline V and J ends were trimmed by 4 bases and 7 bases, with 16 bases remaining between them. CDR3 sequence (DNA): TGTGCCAGCAGCTCGACGACGCCTGGCTTTGAAAAACTGTTTTTT. This sequence encodes CASSSTTPGFEKLFF.

The CDR3 spells CASSLGQSNQPQHF. The CDR3 nucleotides are TGTGCCAGCAGCTTAGGACAGAGCAATCAGCCCCAGCATTTT. The chain is built from TRBV7-8 and TRBJ1-5, with D perhaps matching TRBD1 (5 bases). The V end lost 1 base, the J end lost 1 base, and 5 bases lay between the germline ends. Looked up from germline, CDR1 is SGHVS and CDR2 is FQNEAQ. The CDR3 loop spans 14 amino acids.

Many counts were recorded for this clonotype. This rearrangement joins TRBV4-3 to TRBJ2-3, with D tentatively TRBD2 (5 bases). Trimming removed 4 bases from V and 2 bases from J, with 13 bases in between. The CDR3 consists of 15 residues. Looked up from germline, CDR1 is LGHNA and CDR2 is YSLEER. The CDR3 coding sequence is TGCGCCAGCAGCCCGACTTCCGGGATCACAGATACGCAGTATTTT. Amino acids: CASSPTSGITDTQYF.

The V and J genes are TRBV5-1 and TRBJ2-1, with D uncertain. The germline V gene has CDR1 SGHRS and CDR2 YFSETQ. This CDR3 is built from 15 residues. V lost 4 bases to trimming and J lost 8 bases, with 19 bases between them. The CDR3: CASSLPPSGTDEQFF. CDR3 in DNA: TGCGCCAGCAGCCTCCCCCCCTCGGGCACGGATGAGCAGTTCTTC. Filled out from reference TRBV5-1 and TRBJ2-1, the complete variable domain reads KAGVTQTPRYLIKTRGQQVTLSCSPISGHRSVSWYQQTPGQGLQFLFEYFSETQRNKGNFPGRFSGRQFSNSRSEMNVSTLELGDSALYLCASSLPPSGTDEQFFGPGTRLTVL.

In this sample, this clonotype turned up many times. This chain joins TRBV6-5 and TRBJ2-2; 9 positions match TRBD2. V gave up 0 bases and J gave up 7 bases; unmatched junction bases: 6. CDR1 is MNHEY and CDR2 is SVGAGI in the germline V gene. The CDR3 is made up of 16 amino acids. CDR3 residues: CASSYSAGGQFGELFF. In nucleotides, the CDR3 is TGTGCCAGCAGTTACTCGGCGGGAGGGCAGTTCGGGGAGCTGTTTTTT.